The sequence of this T cell receptor beta chain was determined in a study of blood T cells in healthy people across ages. Points from the study as a whole: The long-lived group displayed more naive CD4+ cells, plus higher diversity, than the aged donors did.

Points on this clonotype: The antigen remains unidentified.

For the second PCR, which ran for roughly 7 to 11 cycles, a sample-barcoded 5' primer and a J-beta primer mix were used. A template-switch adaptor containing 12 random nucleotides labeled each cDNA molecule. TCRdb analysed the 5' RACE reads with MiXCR anew, one entry per CDR3 protein. The table lists hundreds of thousands of distinct CDR3 sequences, around 20% of them singletons, with 3% to 4% in the top ten. Donation came from healthy Caucasian individuals in Russia who were aged 6 to 90. With V trimmed by 3 bases and J by 2 bases, 3 bases remained unmatched. CDR3 length: 14 amino acids. In germline, CDR1 is SGHVS, CDR2 FNYEAQ.

The receptor was derived from a man aged 65-85 years in good health. Sequencing was done on a sample of blood. J is TRBJ2-5 and V is TRBV7-6, with 7 bases fitting TRBD2. The CDR3 DNA reads TGTGCCAGCAGCTTCCTAGCGGCGCAAGAGACCCAGTACTTC. Its protein is CASSFLAAQETQYF. Full variable domain (outside the CDR3, taken from reference TRBV7-6 and TRBJ2-5): GAGVSQSPRYKVTKRGQDVALRCDPISGHVSLYWYRQALGQGPEFLTYFNYEAQQDKSGLPNDRFSAERPEGSISTLTIQRTEQRDSAMYRCASSFLAAQETQYFGPGTRLLVL.